This T cell receptor (beta chain) was sequenced during a study of T-cell memory formation after mild COVID-19. Across the study: TCR clusters were mostly confined to one donor each.

Whole-study results and caveats: The pre-infection memory compartment contained some responding clones, suggesting cross-reactive memory joined. Mainly in CM and EM were contracting CD4+ clones; CD8+ were in EMRA. The authors left the SARS-CoV-2 specificity of second-wave clones peaking on day 37 unconfirmed.

In TCRdb, the 5' RACE reads were re-called with MiXCR into one record per CDR3 protein. The sample includes some 330,000 distinct CDR3 sequences, 21% of them seen just once. Concerning this clonotype: The target antigen is unknown.

The V gene lost 3 bases and the J gene lost 2 bases, with 14 bases spanning the gap. This CDR3 has 15 amino acids. CDR1 and CDR2 (germline): SGHNT, YENEEA. The rearrangement joins TRBV11-3 to TRBJ2-7, with D tentatively TRBD1 (6 bases). This clonotype originated in an adult woman who had mild COVID-19 (a few samples of this study predate the infection). Cell type and time point are not known. Sample: PBMCs or a T cell subset sorted from them (not recorded which). This CDR3 reads CASSFNRAVTYEQYF. CDR3 DNA: TGTGCCAGCAGCTTTAACAGGGCAGTTACCTACGAGCAGTACTTC.